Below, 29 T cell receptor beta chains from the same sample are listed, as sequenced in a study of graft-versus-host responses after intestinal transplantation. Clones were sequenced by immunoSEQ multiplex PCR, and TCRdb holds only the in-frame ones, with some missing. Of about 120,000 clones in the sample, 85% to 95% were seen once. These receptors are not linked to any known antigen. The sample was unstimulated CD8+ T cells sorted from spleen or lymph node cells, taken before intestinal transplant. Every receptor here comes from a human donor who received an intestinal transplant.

The CDR3 DNA reads TGTGCCAGCAGTTTCCCCGGGAGGGGTTCCTACGAGCAGTACTTC. Its translation is CASSFPGRGSYEQYF. The rearrangement joins TRBV28 to TRBJ2-7; 8 positions match TRBD2. Germline V lookup: CDR1 MDHEN, CDR2 SYDVKM. The CDR3 runs 15 residues. V trimming: 3 bases; J trimming: 1 base; junction bases outside the gene matches: 5. The entire variable domain, with the rest obtained from reference TRBV28 and TRBJ2-7, is as follows: DVKVTQSSRYLVKRTGEKVFLECVQDMDHENMFWYRQDPGLGLRLIYFSYDVKMKEKGDIPEGYSVSREKKERFSLILESASTNQTSMYLCASSFPGRGSYEQYFGPGTRLTVT.

CDR3 nucleotides: TGTGCCAGCAACGGTGGGGACTACACTGAAGCTTTCTTT. It specifies CASNGGDYTEAFF. V is TRBV5-4 and J is TRBJ1-1, with TRBD1 as a possible D gene (5 bases). The germline gives CDR1 SGHNT, CDR2 YYREEE (reference sequence). V gave up 6 bases and J gave up 3 bases, with 12 bases separating them. This CDR3 contains 13 residues.

This CDR3 is CASSETGTSQETQYF. The CDR3 DNA is TGTGCCAGCAGCGAGACCGGGACTAGCCAAGAGACCCAGTACTTC. The V and J genes are TRBV9 and TRBJ2-5; 8 nucleotides match TRBD2. Losses at the gene ends were 3 bases for V and 1 base for J; bases not matched to a gene: 5. Germline V gene data show CDR1 as SGDLS and CDR2 as YYNGEE. The length of the CDR3 is 15 residues.

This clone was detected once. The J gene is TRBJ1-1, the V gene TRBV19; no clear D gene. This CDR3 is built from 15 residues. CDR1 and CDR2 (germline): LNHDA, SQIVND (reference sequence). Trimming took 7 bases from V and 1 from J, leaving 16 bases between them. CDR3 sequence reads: CASKWFSTTNTEAFF. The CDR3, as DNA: TGTGCCAGTAAGTGGTTCTCAACAACGAACACTGAAGCTTTCTTT.

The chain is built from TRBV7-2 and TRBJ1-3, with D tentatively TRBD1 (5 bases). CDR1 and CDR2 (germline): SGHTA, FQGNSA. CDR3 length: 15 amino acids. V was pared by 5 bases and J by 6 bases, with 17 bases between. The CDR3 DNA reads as TGTGCCAGCAGCACCGTGACAGTGGAGGAAAACACCATATATTTT. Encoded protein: CASSTVTVEENTIYF.

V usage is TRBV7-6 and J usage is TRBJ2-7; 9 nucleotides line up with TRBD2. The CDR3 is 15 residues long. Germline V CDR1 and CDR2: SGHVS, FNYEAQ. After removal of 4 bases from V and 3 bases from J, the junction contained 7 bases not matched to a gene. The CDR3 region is CASSYRLAALYEQYF. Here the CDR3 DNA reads TGTGCCAGCAGCTACCGACTAGCGGCCCTCTACGAGCAGTACTTC.

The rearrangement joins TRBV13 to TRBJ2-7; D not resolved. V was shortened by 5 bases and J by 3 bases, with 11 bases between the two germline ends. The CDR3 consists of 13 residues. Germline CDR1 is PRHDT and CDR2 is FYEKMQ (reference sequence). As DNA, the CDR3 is TGTGCCAGCAGCCTGGACCTCGGCTACGAGCAGTACTTC. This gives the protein CASSLDLGYEQYF.

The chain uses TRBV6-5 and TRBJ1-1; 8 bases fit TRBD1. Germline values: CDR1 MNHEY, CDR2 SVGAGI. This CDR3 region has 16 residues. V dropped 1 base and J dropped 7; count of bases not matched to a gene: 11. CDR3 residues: CASSYFPGQGLDEAFF. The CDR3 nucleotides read TGTGCCAGCAGTTACTTTCCCGGACAGGGTCTCGATGAAGCTTTCTTT.

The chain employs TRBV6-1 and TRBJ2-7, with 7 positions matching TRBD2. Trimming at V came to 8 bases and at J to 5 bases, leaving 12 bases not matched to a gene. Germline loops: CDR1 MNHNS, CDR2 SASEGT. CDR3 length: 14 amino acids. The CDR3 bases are TGTGCCAGCCTCCTTGGGAGGGAAGAGGACGAGCAGTACTTC. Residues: CASLLGREEDEQYF.

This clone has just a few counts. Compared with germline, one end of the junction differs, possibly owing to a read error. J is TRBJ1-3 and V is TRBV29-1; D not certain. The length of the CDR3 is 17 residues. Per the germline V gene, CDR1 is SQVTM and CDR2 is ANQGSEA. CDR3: CRVEAPNSPGSGNTIYF. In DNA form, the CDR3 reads TGCCGCGTTGAAGCTCCCAACAGTCCGGGCTCTGGAAACACCATATATTTT.

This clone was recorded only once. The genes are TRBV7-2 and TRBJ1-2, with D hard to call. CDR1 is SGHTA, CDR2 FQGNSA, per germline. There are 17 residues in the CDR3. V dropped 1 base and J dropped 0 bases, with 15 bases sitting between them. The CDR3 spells CASSLVGSPLTNYGYTF. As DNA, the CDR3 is TGTGCCAGCAGCTTAGTAGGCAGCCCATTAACTAACTATGGCTACACCTTC.

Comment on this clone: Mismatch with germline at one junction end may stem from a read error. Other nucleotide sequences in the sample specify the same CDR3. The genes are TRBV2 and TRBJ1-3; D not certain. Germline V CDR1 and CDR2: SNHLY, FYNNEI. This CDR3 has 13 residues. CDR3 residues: CAAFEIGGNTIYF. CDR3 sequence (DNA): TGCGCCGCGTTTGAGATTGGAGGAAACACCATATATTTT.

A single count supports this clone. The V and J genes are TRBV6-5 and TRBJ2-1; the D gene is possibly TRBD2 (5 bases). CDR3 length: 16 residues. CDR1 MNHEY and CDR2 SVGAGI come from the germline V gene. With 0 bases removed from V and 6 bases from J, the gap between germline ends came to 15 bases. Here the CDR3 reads CASSYSIRGMGNEQFF. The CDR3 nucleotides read TGTGCCAGCAGTTACTCGATTCGGGGTATGGGCAATGAGCAGTTCTTC.

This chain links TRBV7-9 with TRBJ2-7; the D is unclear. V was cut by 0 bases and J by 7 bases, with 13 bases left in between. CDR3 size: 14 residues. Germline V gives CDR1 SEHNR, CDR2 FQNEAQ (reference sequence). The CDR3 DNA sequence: TGTGCCAGCAGCTTAGCCTGGGTCGGAGAGGAGCAGTACTTC. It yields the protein CASSLAWVGEEQYF.

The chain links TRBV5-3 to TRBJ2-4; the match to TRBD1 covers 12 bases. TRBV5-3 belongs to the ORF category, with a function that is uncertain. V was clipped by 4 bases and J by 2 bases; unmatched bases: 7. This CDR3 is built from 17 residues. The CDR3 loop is CARSARDRGRTKNIQYF. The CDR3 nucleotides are TGTGCCAGAAGCGCCCGGGACAGGGGGCGAACCAAAAACATTCAGTACTTC.

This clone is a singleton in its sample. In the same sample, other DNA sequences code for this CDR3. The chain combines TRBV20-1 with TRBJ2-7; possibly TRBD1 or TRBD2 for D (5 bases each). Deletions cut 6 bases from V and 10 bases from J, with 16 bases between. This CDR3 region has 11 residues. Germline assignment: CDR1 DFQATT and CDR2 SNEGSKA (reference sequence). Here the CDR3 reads CSAKTVGEQYF. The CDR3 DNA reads TGCAGTGCAAAGACAGTGGGGGAACAGTACTTC.

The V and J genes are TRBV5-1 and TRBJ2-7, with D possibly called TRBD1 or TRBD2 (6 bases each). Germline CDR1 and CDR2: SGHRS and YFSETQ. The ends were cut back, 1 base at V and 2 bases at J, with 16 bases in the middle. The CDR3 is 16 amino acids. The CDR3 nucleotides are TGCGCCAGCAGCTTGCTTGGGGGGCGGTCGACCTACGAGCAGTACTTC. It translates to CASSLLGGRSTYEQYF. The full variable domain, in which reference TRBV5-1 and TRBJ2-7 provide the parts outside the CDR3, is KAGVTQTPRYLIKTRGQQVTLSCSPISGHRSVSWYQQTPGQGLQFLFEYFSETQRNKGNFPGRFSGRQFSNSRSEMNVSTLELGDSALYLCASSLLGGRSTYEQYFGPGTRLTVT.

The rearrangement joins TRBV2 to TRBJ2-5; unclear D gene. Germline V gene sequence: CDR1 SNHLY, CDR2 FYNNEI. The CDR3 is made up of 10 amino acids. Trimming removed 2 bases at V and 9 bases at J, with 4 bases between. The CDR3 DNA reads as TGTGCCAGCAGTGAAACGGCCCAGTACTTC. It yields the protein CASSETAQYF.

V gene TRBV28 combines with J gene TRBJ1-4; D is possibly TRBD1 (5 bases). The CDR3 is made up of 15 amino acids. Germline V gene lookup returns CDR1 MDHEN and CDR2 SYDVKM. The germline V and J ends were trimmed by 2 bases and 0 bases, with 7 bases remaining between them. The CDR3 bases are TGTGCCAGCAGTTTAGGAGGGGCAACTAATGAAAAACTGTTTTTT. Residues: CASSLGGATNEKLFF.

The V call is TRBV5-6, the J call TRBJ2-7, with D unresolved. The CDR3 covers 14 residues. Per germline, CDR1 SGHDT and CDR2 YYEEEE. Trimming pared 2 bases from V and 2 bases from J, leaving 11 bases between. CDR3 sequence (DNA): TGTGCCAGCAGCTTCTCCCGGGCTACCTACGAGCAGTACTTC. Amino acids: CASSFSRATYEQYF.

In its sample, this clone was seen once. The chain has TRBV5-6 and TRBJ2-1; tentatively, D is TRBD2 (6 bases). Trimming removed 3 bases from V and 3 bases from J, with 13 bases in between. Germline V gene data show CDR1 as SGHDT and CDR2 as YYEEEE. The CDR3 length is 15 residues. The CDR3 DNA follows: TGTGCCAGCAGCTCGGAGGGAATCGGCTACAATGAGCAGTTCTTC. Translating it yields CASSSEGIGYNEQFF. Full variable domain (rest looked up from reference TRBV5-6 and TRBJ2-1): DAGVTQSPTHLIKTRGQQVTLRCSPKSGHDTVSWYQQALGQGPQFIFQYYEEEERQRGNFPDRFSGHQFPNYSSELNVNALLLGDSALYLCASSSEGIGYNEQFFGPGTRLTVL.

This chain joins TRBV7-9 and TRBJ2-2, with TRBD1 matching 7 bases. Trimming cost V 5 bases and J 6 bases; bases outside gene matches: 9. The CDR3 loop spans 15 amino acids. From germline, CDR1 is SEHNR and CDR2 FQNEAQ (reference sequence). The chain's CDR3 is CASSTDRKRSGELFF. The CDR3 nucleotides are TGTGCCAGCAGCACGGACAGGAAGAGATCCGGGGAGCTGTTTTTT. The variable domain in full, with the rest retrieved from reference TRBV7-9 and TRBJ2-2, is DTGVSQNPRHKITKRGQNVTFRCDPISEHNRLYWYRQTLGQGPEFLTYFQNEAQLEKSRLLSDRFSAERPKGSFSTLEIQRTEQGDSAMYLCASSTDRKRSGELFFGEGSRLTVL.

The CDR3 region is CASSLPGGPSDPSYNEQFF. Written as DNA, the CDR3 is TGTGCCAGCAGCTTACCGGGAGGGCCCTCCGACCCCTCCTACAATGAGCAGTTCTTC. The V call is TRBV7-9, the J call TRBJ2-1, with 8 bases matching TRBD2. Looked up from germline, CDR1 is SEHNR and CDR2 is FQNEAQ (reference sequence). Trimming at V came to 2 bases and at J to 0 bases, leaving 12 bases not matched to a gene. The CDR3 extends over 19 amino acids.

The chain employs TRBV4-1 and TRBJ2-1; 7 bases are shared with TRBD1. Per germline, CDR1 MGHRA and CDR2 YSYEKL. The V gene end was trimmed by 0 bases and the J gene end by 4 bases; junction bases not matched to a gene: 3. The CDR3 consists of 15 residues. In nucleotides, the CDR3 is TGCGCCAGCAGCCAAGAACAGGGGTCTTACAATGAGCAGTTCTTC. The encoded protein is CASSQEQGSYNEQFF.

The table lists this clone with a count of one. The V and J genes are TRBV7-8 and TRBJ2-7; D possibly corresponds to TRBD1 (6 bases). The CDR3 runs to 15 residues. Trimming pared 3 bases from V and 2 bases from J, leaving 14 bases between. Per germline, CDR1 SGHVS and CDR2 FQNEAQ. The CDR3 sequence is CASSFNRAIPYEQYF. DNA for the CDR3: TGTGCCAGCAGCTTTAACAGGGCGATTCCCTACGAGCAGTACTTC.

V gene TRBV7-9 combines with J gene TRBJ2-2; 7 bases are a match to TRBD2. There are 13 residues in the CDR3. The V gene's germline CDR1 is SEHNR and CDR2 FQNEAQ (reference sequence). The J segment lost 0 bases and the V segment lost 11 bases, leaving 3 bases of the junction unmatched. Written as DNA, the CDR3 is TGTGCCCTTCGGGGGGCGAACACCGGGGAGCTGTTTTTT. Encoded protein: CALRGANTGELFF.

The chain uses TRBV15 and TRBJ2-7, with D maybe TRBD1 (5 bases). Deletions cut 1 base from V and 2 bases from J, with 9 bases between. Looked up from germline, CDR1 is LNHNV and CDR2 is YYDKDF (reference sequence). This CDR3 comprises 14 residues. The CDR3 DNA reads TGTGCCACCAGCAGAGTTGGACACCCCTACGAGCAGTACTTC. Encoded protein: CATSRVGHPYEQYF. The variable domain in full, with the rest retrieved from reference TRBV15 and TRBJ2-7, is DAMVIQNPRYQVTQFGKPVTLSCSQTLNHNVMYWYQQKSSQAPKLLFHYYDKDFNNEADTPDNFQSRRPNTSFCFLDIRSPGLGDTAMYLCATSRVGHPYEQYFGPGTRLTVT.

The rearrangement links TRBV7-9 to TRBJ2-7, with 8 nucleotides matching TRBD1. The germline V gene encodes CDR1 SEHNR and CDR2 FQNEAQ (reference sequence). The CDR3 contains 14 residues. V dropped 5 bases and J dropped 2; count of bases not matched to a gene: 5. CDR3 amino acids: CASSTGDRPYEQYF. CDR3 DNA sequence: TGTGCCAGCAGCACCGGGGACAGGCCCTACGAGCAGTACTTC.

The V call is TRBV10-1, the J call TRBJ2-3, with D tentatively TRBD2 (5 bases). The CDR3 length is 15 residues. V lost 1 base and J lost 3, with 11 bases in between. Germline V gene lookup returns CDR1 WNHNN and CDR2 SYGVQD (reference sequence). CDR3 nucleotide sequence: TGCGCCAGCAGTGAGTTTTCTAGCATGACAGATACGCAGTATTTT. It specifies CASSEFSSMTDTQYF.